This TCR beta chain was identified during a study of T-cell reconstitution after alpha-beta-depleted transplantation in children. Findings of the study overall: One year post-transplant, T-cell counts and diversity were largely derived from T cells produced anew. Several hundred graft clones that had expanded were reportedly the source of alpha-beta T cells about two months after transplant. Certain patients had high TCRbeta diversity at day 60, and it came from recipient T cells and thymic progenitors that survived.

Using unique molecular identifiers, the investigators prepared the TCRbeta library. TCRdb recomputed calls from the PCR reads with MiXCR, one row per CDR3 protein. Seen here are just over 200,000 distinct CDR3 sequences, around 9.2% observed once, and the top ten hold 35% to 45%. The CDR3 runs to 17 residues. Germline V lookup: CDR1 LGHNA, CDR2 YNFKEQ. J was trimmed by 4 bases and V by 1 base; bases with no gene match: 8. About this clonotype itself: Antigen unknown.

The clonotype was recovered from a male patient aged 2 to 9 who had a stem cell transplant for acute myeloid leukemia, so the T cells may come from the graft donor. The V gene is TRBV4-2, the J gene TRBJ2-3, with 10 bases lining up with TRBD2. The sequencing used PBMCs, mostly from graft donor cells, collected 360 days after TCRalphabeta/CD19-depleted stem cell transplant. CDR3 sequence: CASSQVKRGGTSDTQYF. The CDR3 bases are TGTGCCAGCAGCCAAGTTAAGCGGGGGGGGACGTCAGATACGCAGTATTTT.